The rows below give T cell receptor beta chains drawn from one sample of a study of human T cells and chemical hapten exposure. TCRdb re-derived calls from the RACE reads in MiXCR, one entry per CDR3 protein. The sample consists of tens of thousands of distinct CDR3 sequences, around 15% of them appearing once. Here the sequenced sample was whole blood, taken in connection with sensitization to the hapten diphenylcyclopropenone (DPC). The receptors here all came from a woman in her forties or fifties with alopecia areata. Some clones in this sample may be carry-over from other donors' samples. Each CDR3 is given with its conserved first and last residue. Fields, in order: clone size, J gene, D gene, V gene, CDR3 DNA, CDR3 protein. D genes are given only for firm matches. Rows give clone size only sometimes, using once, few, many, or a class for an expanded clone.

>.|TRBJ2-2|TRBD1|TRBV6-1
TGTGCCATCGGCGACAGGGTAGAAGCCGGGGAGCTGTTTTTT
CAIGDRVEAGELFF
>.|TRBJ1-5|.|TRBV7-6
TGTGCCAGCAGCGAGCAGTATAGCAATCAGCCCCAGCATTTT
CASSEQYSNQPQHF
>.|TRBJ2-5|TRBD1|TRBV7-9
TGTGCCAGCAGCTTAGTCCCAGGGGGCGAGACCCAGTACTTC
CASSLVPGGETQYF
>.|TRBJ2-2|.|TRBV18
TGTGCCAGCTCCCTCTCGGCAGGGTTCATCGACACCGGGGAGCTGTTTTTT
CASSLSAGFIDTGELFF
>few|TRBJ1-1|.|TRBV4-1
TGCGCCAGCAGCCCCTTTACAGGGAGAGGAGTGAACACTGAAGCTTTCTTT
CASSPFTGRGVNTEAFF
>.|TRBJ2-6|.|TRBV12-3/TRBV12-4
TGTGCCAGCAGTTTATATAGCCAGCTGGGGGCCAACGTCCTGACTTTC
CASSLYSQLGANVLTF
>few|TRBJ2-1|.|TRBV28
TGTGCCAGCAGTCGGACTGTCCCGCCCAATGAGCAGTTCTTC
CASSRTVPPNEQFF
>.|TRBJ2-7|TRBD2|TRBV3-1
TGTGCCAGCAGCCGGAGGACTAGCGGAAACTACGAGCAGTACTTC
CASSRRTSGNYEQYF
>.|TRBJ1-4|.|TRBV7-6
TGTGCCAGCAGCAAGCCCGGGACGAATGAAAAACTGTTTTTT
CASSKPGTNEKLFF
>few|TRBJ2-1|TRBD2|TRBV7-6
TGTGCCAGCAGCTCGGGACTAGCGGGAGGGCCCAATGAGCAGTTCTTC
CASSSGLAGGPNEQFF
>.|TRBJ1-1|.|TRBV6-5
TGTGCCAGCAGTCAGGACAGCTTGAACACTGAAGCTTTCTTT
CASSQDSLNTEAFF